The 21 T cell receptor beta chains given below trace back to one sample, sequenced in a study of CD4+ T cells in melanoma (dated by TCRdb to 2021 to 2024). The library was obtained by the immunoSEQ multiplex PCR assay. TCRdb took this table from immuneACCESS and kept in-frame rearrangements with V and J called. Such tables lack part of the clones; where checked against another copy, unresolved V genes explain under half of the gap, and the rest is unexplained. This sample gives 120,000 to 150,000 clones in total; 92% of them show up just once. Jointly, the top ten make up about 1.5% of the sample. These receptors all stem from a human donor with melanoma.

This chain joins TRBV11-2 and TRBJ2-7; possible D gene TRBD2, 5 bases. Trimming removed 3 bases at V and 0 bases at J, with 18 bases between. The CDR3 runs to 17 residues. The germline V gene encodes CDR1 SGHAT and CDR2 FQNNGV. The CDR3 DNA sequence: TGTGCCAGCAGCTTCGATGGGTTCCTGGGGAGCTCCTACGAGCAGTACTTC. Its protein is CASSFDGFLGSSYEQYF.

This chain joins TRBV29-1 and TRBJ1-5; D may be TRBD1 (5 bases). The V gene's germline CDR1 is SQVTM and CDR2 ANQGSEA. This CDR3 has 13 amino acids. With 6 bases removed from V and 0 bases from J, the gap between germline ends came to 9 bases. The CDR3 spells CSVQDNSNQPQHF. The CDR3 bases are TGCAGCGTCCAGGACAATAGCAATCAGCCCCAGCATTTT.

This chain uses TRBV5-4 with TRBJ2-2; no reliable D call. The V and J ends lost 3 bases and 3 bases respectively, with 15 bases between them. Germline lookup yields CDR1 SGHNT and CDR2 YYREEE (reference sequence). The CDR3 is 16 residues long. This CDR3 is CASSSRTSAYTGELFF. The CDR3 DNA reads as TGTGCCAGCAGCTCCAGGACCAGTGCTTACACCGGGGAGCTGTTTTTT. The full variable domain, its missing parts supplied by reference TRBV5-4 and TRBJ2-2, is ETGVTQSPTHLIKTRGQQVTLRCSSQSGHNTVSWYQQALGQGPQFIFQYYREEENGRGNFPPRFSGLQFPNYSSELNVNALELDDSALYLCASSSRTSAYTGELFFGEGSRLTVL.

The J gene is TRBJ2-1, the V gene TRBV7-3, with 9 bases matching TRBD2. The CDR3 has 15 residues. The germline CDR1 and CDR2 sequences are SGHTA and FQGTGA. After removal of 2 bases from V and 9 bases from J, the junction contained 8 bases not matched to a gene. The CDR3 nucleotides are TGTGCCAGCAGCTTAGGGGCGGGGGGGCCTGTTGAGCAGTTCTTC. Translation gives CASSLGAGGPVEQFF.

This chain uses TRBV18 with TRBJ2-5; perhaps TRBD1 as D (5 bases). This CDR3 has 13 residues. Germline loops: CDR1 KGHSH, CDR2 LQKENI. V lost 7 bases, J lost 1 base, and 10 bases lay in between. CDR3 sequence reads: CASLAGLQETQYF. The CDR3 region has the DNA TGTGCCAGCTTGGCAGGGCTCCAAGAGACCCAGTACTTC.

The CDR3: CASSLDSPRSYEQYF. In nucleotides, the CDR3 is TGTGCCAGCAGCTTAGACAGTCCCAGAAGCTACGAGCAGTACTTC. V gene TRBV7-2 combines with J gene TRBJ2-7; no clear D gene. The CDR3 contains 15 residues. Germline assignment: CDR1 SGHTA and CDR2 FQGNSA. Deletions cut 1 base from V and 3 bases from J, with 13 bases between. Drawing the rest from reference TRBV7-2 and TRBJ2-7, the complete variable domain is GAGVSQSPSNKVTEKGKDVELRCDPISGHTALYWYRQSLGQGLEFLIYFQGNSAPDKSGLPSDRFSAERTGGSVSTLTIQRTQQEDSAVYLCASSLDSPRSYEQYFGPGTRLTVT.

This rearrangement joins TRBV2 to TRBJ1-5; 8 bases are a match to TRBD1. V shed 4 bases, J shed 2 bases, and the junction held 4 bases outside the gene matches. The germline CDR1 and CDR2 sequences are SNHLY and FYNNEI. The CDR3 is made up of 15 amino acids. CDR3 sequence (DNA): TGTGCCAGCAGTGTTCGGGGACAGGGCAATCAGCCCCAGCATTTT. Translating it yields CASSVRGQGNQPQHF.

This rearrangement joins TRBV7-2 to TRBJ1-6, with unresolved D. The CDR3 spans 14 residues. Germline-derived CDR1 and CDR2 are SGHTA and FQGNSA. V lost 5 bases, J lost 6 bases, and 11 bases lay in between. The chain's CDR3 is CASSHDQSNSPLHF. CDR3 sequence (DNA): TGTGCCAGCAGCCATGACCAGAGTAATTCACCCCTCCACTTT.

The chain recombines TRBV15 with TRBJ1-1; D gene uncertain. This CDR3 comprises 14 residues. Germline V gives CDR1 LNHNV, CDR2 YYDKDF (reference sequence). Trimming stripped 0 bases from V and 1 base from J, with 6 bases between. CDR3 DNA: TGTGCCACCAGCAGAGATAACCAGAACACTGAAGCTTTCTTT. It yields the protein CATSRDNQNTEAFF.

The CDR3 DNA reads as TGTGCCAGTAGTATAGATGTTTTGGGGCCGCTTTTAAATCAGCCCCAGCATTTT. It codes for CASSIDVLGPLLNQPQHF. This rearrangement joins TRBV19 to TRBJ1-5, with a weak D call TRBD1 (5 bases). This CDR3 has 18 amino acids. From germline, CDR1 is LNHDA and CDR2 SQIVND (reference sequence). V was shortened by 0 bases and J by 4 bases, with 19 bases between the two germline ends. The full variable domain, rest sourced from reference TRBV19 and TRBJ1-5, is DGGITQSPKYLFRKEGQNVTLSCEQNLNHDAMYWYRQDPGQGLRLIYYSQIVNDFQKGDIAEGYSVSREKKESFPLTVTSAQKNPTAFYLCASSIDVLGPLLNQPQHFGDGTRLSIL.

The chain links TRBV11-2 to TRBJ1-1; TRBD1 might be the D (6 bases). CDR3 length: 16 amino acids. Trimming left V 2 bases short and J 0 bases short, with 13 bases between. Germline CDR1 and CDR2: SGHAT and FQNNGV. CDR3 amino acids: CASSLLGGNLNTEAFF. For the CDR3, the DNA is TGTGCCAGCAGCTTATTAGGGGGGAACTTGAACACTGAAGCTTTCTTT.

The genes are TRBV6-1 and TRBJ1-5; the match to TRBD1 covers 7 bases. This CDR3 region has 15 residues. With V trimmed by 2 bases and J by 4 bases, 5 bases remained unmatched. Germline V gene sequence: CDR1 MNHNS, CDR2 SASEGT. CDR3 DNA sequence: TGTGCCAGCAGTGAATCAGGGGGTGCTAATCAGCCCCAGCATTTT. Amino acids: CASSESGGANQPQHF.

J is TRBJ2-7 and V is TRBV27; D perhaps matches TRBD1 (6 bases). Trimming took 0 bases from V and 7 from J, leaving 16 bases between them. This CDR3 has 15 residues. The germline V gene encodes CDR1 MNHEY and CDR2 SMNVEV (reference sequence). CDR3 DNA: TGTGCCAGCAGTTTATCAGCAGGGGTCCGAATAGAGCAGTACTTC. It codes for CASSLSAGVRIEQYF.

V and J are TRBV5-4 and TRBJ1-2; 8 positions agree with TRBD1. V trimming: 4 bases; J trimming: 6 bases; junction bases outside the gene matches: 8. This CDR3 has 14 residues. Germline V CDR1 and CDR2: SGHNT, YYREEE (reference sequence). The CDR3, as DNA: TGTGCCAGCAGCCAGAGCAGGACAGGGCATGGCTACACCTTC. Translating gives CASSQSRTGHGYTF. Combining the CDR3 with reference TRBV5-4 and TRBJ1-2 gives the whole variable domain ETGVTQSPTHLIKTRGQQVTLRCSSQSGHNTVSWYQQALGQGPQFIFQYYREEENGRGNFPPRFSGLQFPNYSSELNVNALELDDSALYLCASSQSRTGHGYTFGSGTRLTVV.

The chain recombines TRBV4-1 with TRBJ1-2; 12 nucleotides match TRBD1. V dropped 4 bases and J dropped 8; count of bases not matched to a gene: 11. Germline V gene sequence: CDR1 MGHRA, CDR2 YSYEKL. The CDR3 is 16 amino acids. The CDR3 loop reads CASSPRFGTGGLGYTF. The CDR3 region has the DNA TGCGCCAGCAGCCCCCGCTTTGGGACAGGGGGCCTCGGCTACACCTTC.

The chain carries TRBV30 and TRBJ1-5; D unclear. V lost 0 bases to trimming and J lost 1 base, with 13 bases between them. CDR3 length: 16 amino acids. CDR1 is GTSNPN, CDR2 SVGIG, per germline (reference sequence). This CDR3 reads CAWSVRNSWSNQPQHF. CDR3 in DNA: TGTGCCTGGAGTGTACGGAACAGCTGGAGCAATCAGCCCCAGCATTTT.

The genes are TRBV11-2 and TRBJ2-2; D is perhaps TRBD1 (5 bases). The CDR3 contains 16 residues. Looked up from germline, CDR1 is SGHAT and CDR2 is FQNNGV. V was pared by 6 bases and J by 1 base, with 15 bases between. In DNA, the CDR3 is TGTGCCAGCAGGTCAAACCAGGGTGGGAACACCGGGGAGCTGTTTTTT. Residues: CASRSNQGGNTGELFF. The full variable domain, in which reference TRBV11-2 and TRBJ2-2 provide the parts outside the CDR3, is EAGVAQSPRYKIIEKRQSVAFWCNPISGHATLYWYQQILGQGPKLLIQFQNNGVVDDSQLPKDRFSAERLKGVDSTLKIQPAKLEDSAVYLCASRSNQGGNTGELFFGEGSRLTVL.

The rearrangement links TRBV5-1 to TRBJ1-6, with D unclear. The germline CDR1 and CDR2 sequences are SGHRS and YFSETQ. The V end was cut by 4 bases, the J end by 6 bases, with 8 bases between. The CDR3 spans 13 residues. The chain's CDR3 is CASSANANSPLHF. CDR3 in DNA: TGCGCCAGCAGCGCAAACGCTAATTCACCCCTCCACTTT.

The sample holds a few counts of this clone. The chain links TRBV11-3 to TRBJ2-2; no definite D call. Germline CDR1 and CDR2: SGHNT and YENEEA. The V end lost 1 base, the J end lost 6 bases, and 3 bases lay between the germline ends. This CDR3 has 12 amino acids. The CDR3 DNA reads as TGTGCCAGCAGCTTAGCGGCCGGGGAGCTGTTTTTT. It encodes CASSLAAGELFF.

This clone was counted only a few times. The rearrangement uses TRBV19 and TRBJ2-7, with TRBD1 matching 8 bases. This CDR3 spans 14 amino acids. Trimming cost V 5 bases and J 2 bases; bases outside gene matches: 5. Germline values: CDR1 LNHDA, CDR2 SQIVND (reference sequence). The CDR3 region is CASSVQDRAYEQYF. The CDR3 DNA follows: TGTGCCAGTAGTGTCCAGGACAGGGCCTACGAGCAGTACTTC.

J is TRBJ2-2 and V is TRBV27; D uncertain. The CDR3 sequence is 12 residues long. Between the trimmed V and J ends, which lost 2 bases and 5 bases, there was a span of 3 bases. CDR1 MNHEY and CDR2 SMNVEV come from the germline V gene (reference sequence). The CDR3 is CASSLQTGELFF. The DNA for the CDR3 is TGTGCCAGCAGTTTACAAACCGGGGAGCTGTTTTTT.